The sample holds a few counts of the clone carrying this TCR beta chain. The antigen remains undetermined. The source of the sample is a study of T cell repertoires in cytomegalovirus infection. Study findings and constraints: The study identified carriers of CMV plus the relevant HLA from cumulative public TCR beta family frequency. The ex vivo response showed dominance by HLA-C-restricted CMV-specific TCR beta clonotypes.

With 9 bases removed from V and 2 bases from J, the gap between germline ends came to 19 bases. This CDR3 region has 15 residues. The germline CDR1 and CDR2 sequences are MNHEY and SVGAGI. TCRdb independently ran MiXCR on the reads; one entry per CDR3 protein. Of roughly 130,000 distinct CDR3 sequences listed, roughly 9% are singletons. The source material was PBMCs. V is TRBV6-5 and J is TRBJ1-2; possibly TRBD1 for D (5 bases). The source is a human donor in good health (CMV status not recorded). Some clones in this sample may be carry-over from other donors' samples. CDR3 sequence: CASRLDAGRNYGYTF. The CDR3 DNA follows: TGTGCCAGTCGCCTCGATGCGGGGCGGAACTATGGCTACACCTTC.